These 17 T cell receptor beta chains were sequenced from one sample in a study of EBV T-cell therapy then PD-1 blockade in nasopharyngeal carcinoma. Sequencing was performed with immunoSEQ multiplex PCR; in TCRdb, only in-frame clones are kept and a portion is missing. This table holds more than 20,000 clones, about four fifths found once. These receptors' antigens are unknown. As for treatment: AdE1-LMPpoly-expanded autologous EBV-specific T-cell therapy followed by anti-PD-1 nivolumab. Specimen: CD8+ T cells from blood, collected at day -245 from a patient whose treatment included autologous EBV-specific T cells and nivolumab. All receptors derive from a man aged 40-50 years with nasopharyngeal carcinoma.

The rearrangement links TRBV15 to TRBJ1-5; weak D call: TRBD1 (6 bases). Trimming shortened V by 6 bases and J by 0 bases, and 12 bases separated the two germline ends. Germline lookup yields CDR1 LNHNV and CDR2 YYDKDF (reference sequence). CDR3 length: 15 amino acids. The CDR3 DNA reads TGTGCCACCAGTAAGGGGGTACATAGCAATCAGCCCCAGCATTTT. It yields the protein CATSKGVHSNQPQHF. The full variable domain, with the rest looked up from reference TRBV15 and TRBJ1-5, is DAMVIQNPRYQVTQFGKPVTLSCSQTLNHNVMYWYQQKSSQAPKLLFHYYDKDFNNEADTPDNFQSRRPNTSFCFLDIRSPGLGDTAMYLCATSKGVHSNQPQHFGDGTRLSIL.

The chain joins TRBV20-1 to TRBJ1-1; no clear D gene. This CDR3 has 11 residues. CDR1 and CDR2 (germline): DFQATT, SNEGSKA (reference sequence). Trimming pared 0 bases from V and 3 bases from J, leaving 2 bases between. The CDR3 DNA reads as TGCAGTGCTAGAGACTACACTGAAGCTTTCTTT. It translates to CSARDYTEAFF.

This rearrangement joins TRBV23-1 to TRBJ1-3, with D perhaps matching TRBD1 (5 bases). TRBV23-1 is labeled an ORF, and its function is uncertain. There are 15 residues in the CDR3. V dropped 6 bases and J dropped 2 bases, with 14 bases sitting between them. The chain's CDR3 is CASSLQGLPGNTIYF. The CDR3 DNA reads as TGCGCCAGCAGCCTGCAGGGCCTCCCTGGAAACACCATATATTTT.

CDR3 loop: CATGRGQPQHF. Written as DNA, the CDR3 is TGTGCCACCGGGAGGGGGCAGCCCCAGCATTTT. J is TRBJ1-5 and V is TRBV27; TRBD1 might be the D (6 bases). This CDR3 region has 11 residues. Per germline, CDR1 MNHEY and CDR2 SMNVEV (reference sequence). V was trimmed by 10 bases and J by 7 bases, leaving 11 bases between them.

The sample holds a few counts of this clone. V is TRBV24-1 and J is TRBJ2-2; D is unclear. The V gene's germline CDR1 is KGHDR and CDR2 SFDVKD. V lost 6 bases and J lost 6, with 13 bases in between. The CDR3 covers 14 residues. The CDR3 DNA reads TGTGCCACCAGTCGTGCTAGTGAGGCCGGGGAGCTGTTTTTT. Translating gives CATSRASEAGELFF.

The chain employs TRBV21-1 and TRBJ1-1; TRBD1 is the table's D call, not checked against the DNA. TRBV21-1 represents a pseudogene. This CDR3 contains 14 residues. The CDR3 DNA reads TGTGCCAGCAGCAAAAACAGGTATTACACTGAAGCTTTCTTT. Protein sequence: CASSKNRYYTEAFF.

The V and J genes are TRBV12-3 or TRBV12-4 and TRBJ1-1; D call uncertain. CDR3 length equals 9 residues. Trimming shortened V by 3 bases and J by 7 bases, and 0 bases separated the two germline ends. The CDR3 reads CASSFEAFF. CDR3 in DNA: TGTGCCAGCAGTTTTGAAGCTTTCTTT.

V and J are TRBV27 and TRBJ2-7, with 9 bases matching TRBD1. The CDR3 extends over 14 amino acids. Germline lookup yields CDR1 MNHEY and CDR2 SMNVEV (reference sequence). Unmatched junction bases numbered 6, after V lost 5 bases and J lost 4 bases. The CDR3: CASSAGTGRYEQYF. CDR3 nucleotides: TGTGCCAGCAGTGCCGGGACAGGGAGATACGAGCAGTACTTC.

The chain carries TRBV19 and TRBJ1-1; a weak D match, TRBD1 (5 bases). The CDR3 totals 16 residues. In germline, CDR1 is LNHDA, CDR2 SQIVND (reference sequence). Trimming shortened V by 9 bases and J by 5 bases, and 25 bases separated the two germline ends. The CDR3 DNA reads as TGTGCCAGCATTCAGAAAATAGGGGCCCGAGGGACTGAAGCTTTCTTT. Its translation: CASIQKIGARGTEAFF.

V is TRBV9 and J is TRBJ2-7, with D possibly being TRBD1 or TRBD2 (6 bases each). Trimming removed 8 bases at V and 6 bases at J, with 12 bases between. This CDR3 comprises 11 residues. Germline V lookup: CDR1 SGDLS, CDR2 YYNGEE. This CDR3 reads CASGGTPEQYF. Written as DNA, the CDR3 is TGTGCCAGTGGGGGGACACCCGAGCAGTACTTC.

The chain links TRBV6-2 or TRBV6-3 to TRBJ1-1, with TRBD1 as a possible D gene (5 bases). This CDR3 contains 15 residues. V was cut by 1 base and J by 3 bases, with 12 bases left in between. Germline loops: CDR1 MNHEY, CDR2 SVGEGT. The CDR3 DNA is TGTGCCAGCAGTTACTTTGCGACAGACTACACTGAAGCTTTCTTT. Protein product: CASSYFATDYTEAFF.

The chain has TRBV7-6 and TRBJ2-1, with D perhaps TRBD1 or TRBD2 (7 bases each). Germline lookup yields CDR1 SGHVS and CDR2 FNYEAQ. The V and J ends lost 5 bases and 4 bases respectively, with 24 bases between them. The CDR3 is made up of 18 amino acids. In nucleotides, the CDR3 is TGTGCCAGCAGCCACGACAGGGAGGGTCCAGGGGTATACAATGAGCAGTTCTTC. This codes for CASSHDREGPGVYNEQFF.

The chain combines TRBV7-6 with TRBJ2-3, with D possibly being TRBD1 (6 bases). The CDR3 spans 18 residues. Trimming left V 5 bases short and J 0 bases short, with 21 bases between. CDR1 SGHVS and CDR2 FNYEAQ come from the germline V gene. The CDR3 DNA sequence: TGTGCCAGCAGCCTTAGATTGACAGGCTATCTTAGCACAGATACGCAGTATTTT. The encoded protein is CASSLRLTGYLSTDTQYF.

This sequence joins TRBV9 and TRBJ2-5; D may be TRBD1 or TRBD2 (5 bases each). This CDR3 spans 15 amino acids. Germline CDR1 SGDLS, CDR2 YYNGEE. Trimming shortened V by 0 bases and J by 5 bases, and 14 bases separated the two germline ends. Here the CDR3 DNA reads TGTGCCAGCAGCGTAGAGACGAGGGGAGAGGAGACCCAGTACTTC. Residues: CASSVETRGEETQYF. The full variable domain, with the rest looked up from reference TRBV9 and TRBJ2-5, is DSGVTQTPKHLITATGQRVTLRCSPRSGDLSVYWYQQSLDQGLQFLIQYYNGEERAKGNILERFSAQQFPDLHSELNLSSLELGDSALYFCASSVETRGEETQYFGPGTRLLVL.

The chain employs TRBV6-5 and TRBJ2-3; D uncertain. CDR1 MNHEY and CDR2 SVGAGI come from the germline V gene. The CDR3 length is 15 residues. V lost 0 bases and J lost 1, with 8 bases in between. The CDR3 DNA sequence: TGTGCCAGCAGTTACTCTCGGCCAGGCACAGATACGCAGTATTTT. This translates into CASSYSRPGTDTQYF.

This chain links TRBV6-2 or TRBV6-3 with TRBJ2-5; maybe TRBD2 (7 bases). Germline CDR1 is MNHEY and CDR2 is SVGEGT. This CDR3 region has 15 residues. V dropped 2 bases and J dropped 5 bases, with 15 bases sitting between them. CDR3 sequence: CASSYTEGGAETQYF. CDR3 nucleotide sequence: TGTGCCAGCAGTTACACCGAAGGGGGGGCGGAGACCCAGTACTTC.

The chain joins TRBV5-6 to TRBJ1-2, with 7 bases matching TRBD1. Germline CDR1 and CDR2: SGHDT and YYEEEE. J gave up 4 bases and V 0 bases, and 6 bases lay outside the gene matches. The CDR3 covers 15 residues. Written as DNA, the CDR3 is TGTGCCAGCAGCTTGGGGACAGGACTCTTCTATGGCTACACCTTC. It translates to CASSLGTGLFYGYTF.